What follows are 8 T cell receptor beta chains derived from one specimen sequenced in a study of T cell responses to AZD1222 COVID-19 vaccine. Generated by immunoSEQ multiplex PCR, the TCRdb table keeps only in-frame clones and is missing some. This table has about 130,000 clones, roughly 90% appearing once. The sequencing here drew on peripheral blood, taken 28 days after the second AZD1222 dose. The origin of the receptors is an adult who received the AZD1222 COVID-19 vaccine.

The chain links TRBV4-1 to TRBJ2-2, with D tentatively TRBD1 (6 bases). Trimming stripped 6 bases from V and 2 bases from J, with 10 bases between. The CDR3 runs 14 residues. The germline gives CDR1 MGHRA, CDR2 YSYEKL. Here the CDR3 DNA reads TGCGCCAGCAGGCCAGGGGCAAACACCGGGGAGCTGTTTTTT. It encodes CASRPGANTGELFF.

The chain joins TRBV7-2 to TRBJ1-1; D is possibly TRBD1 (6 bases). V was trimmed by 0 bases and J by 11 bases, leaving 10 bases between them. The CDR3 runs to 12 residues. The germline V gene has CDR1 SGHTA and CDR2 FQGNSA. The CDR3 protein is CASSLAHGQAFF. CDR3 nucleotide sequence: TGTGCCAGCAGCTTAGCGCATGGACAGGCTTTCTTT.

This rearrangement joins TRBV28 to TRBJ2-7; D possibly corresponds to TRBD1 (6 bases). Trimming removed 10 bases from V and 3 bases from J, with 13 bases in between. Germline CDR1 reads MDHEN; CDR2 reads SYDVKM. The CDR3 has 12 residues. The CDR3 region is CATGQILYEQYF. In DNA, the CDR3 is TGTGCCACCGGACAGATCCTCTACGAGCAGTACTTC.

The rearrangement joins TRBV7-2 to TRBJ1-2; a possible D gene is TRBD1 (5 bases). The CDR3 totals 16 residues. Trimming left V 4 bases short and J 4 bases short, with 19 bases between. Germline CDR1 and CDR2: SGHTA and FQGNSA. The CDR3 region has the DNA TGTGCCAGCAGCTATATTGCTACCGGGACGCCCTATGGCTACACCTTC. It specifies CASSYIATGTPYGYTF.

The chain has TRBV19 and TRBJ1-1; no clear D gene. This CDR3 comprises 14 residues. V was trimmed by 7 bases and J by 0 bases, leaving 12 bases between them. Germline V gives CDR1 LNHDA, CDR2 SQIVND (reference sequence). For the CDR3, the DNA is TGTGCCAGTACCGTCCTTGGGGTGAACACTGAAGCTTTCTTT. This gives the protein CASTVLGVNTEAFF.

In the case of this clone: Distinct nucleotide sequences in the sample also encode this CDR3. This rearrangement joins TRBV27 to TRBJ1-1; D ambiguous. Germline V lookup: CDR1 MNHEY, CDR2 SMNVEV (reference sequence). V was cut by 2 bases and J by 0 bases, with 4 bases left in between. The CDR3 length is 13 residues. CDR3 bases: TGTGCCAGCAGTTTAAACTTGAACACTGAAGCTTTCTTT. Protein product: CASSLNLNTEAFF.

The V call is TRBV19, the J call TRBJ1-1; 7 bases align to TRBD1. Germline V CDR1 and CDR2: LNHDA, SQIVND (reference sequence). The V gene end was trimmed by 10 bases and the J gene end by 5 bases; junction bases not matched to a gene: 7. This CDR3 is 12 amino acids long. The CDR3 region has the DNA TGTGCCACTTCCCAGGGGGAGACTGAAGCTTTCTTT. It encodes CATSQGETEAFF.

The chain links TRBV4-1 to TRBJ1-2; unclear D gene. Germline V gene data show CDR1 as MGHRA and CDR2 as YSYEKL. The CDR3 extends over 11 amino acids. V lost 0 bases and J 9 bases, leaving 5 bases between the germline ends. CDR3 in DNA: TGCGCCAGCAGCCAAGAGCTGAGCTACACCTTC. Translated, it gives CASSQELSYTF.